The sequence of this T cell receptor beta chain was determined in a study of CD4 T cells in relation to SARS-CoV-2 and coronaviruses. Overall study context: The HLA restriction of the shared crossreactive spike epitopes was mapped.

The CDR3 loop spans 14 amino acids. Germline CDR1 and CDR2: MNHNS and SASEGT. Unmatched junction bases numbered 6, after V lost 1 base and J lost 10 bases. Of note for this clone: Its antigen is unknown.

CD4+ T cells from unexposed donors were obtained before the COVID-19 pandemic (2011-2018). CD4+ T cells were isolated from the cells after about nine days of culture. Testing used SARS-CoV-2 S/N and four cold-coronavirus spikes on unexposed-donor CD4+ T cells, cells permitting. Study-wide points: This crossreactivity analysis covered spike protein alone, no other viral proteins.

The method was immunoSEQ multiplex PCR; TCRdb's version includes in-frame clones alone and lacks a portion of them. Seen here are about 24,000 clones, 77% observed once, and the top ten hold approximately 15%. Sequenced: CD4+ T cells from PBMCs, cultured in vitro. The receptor was isolated from a human donor in good health. V and J are TRBV6-1 and TRBJ1-2; TRBD1 matches at 10 bases. CDR3: CASSEVWDRGFYTF. The CDR3 DNA reads as TGTGCCAGCAGTGAAGTTTGGGACAGGGGTTTCTACACCTTC.